Following are 20 T cell receptor beta chains from one sample sequenced in a study of cytomegalovirus exposure and HLA in healthy donors. Amplification used 60 Vbeta primers and 13 Jbeta primers. Here immunoSEQ multiplex PCR was the method, and the copy in TCRdb shows in-frame clones only, minus some. This table lists 75,000 to 90,000 clones. Sequencing input: PBMCs. The receptors were gathered from a woman aged 60-75 years in good health and CMV-seronegative.

CDR3 in DNA: TGCGCCAGCAGCAGAGGGGGGGGAGAGACCCAGTACTTC. Residues: CASSRGGGETQYF. This chain joins TRBV5-1 and TRBJ2-5, with TRBD2 as a possible D gene (7 bases). This CDR3 comprises 13 residues. V dropped 4 bases and J dropped 4 bases, with 11 bases sitting between them. The V gene's germline CDR1 is SGHRS and CDR2 YFSETQ. The full variable domain, its missing parts supplied by reference TRBV5-1 and TRBJ2-5, is KAGVTQTPRYLIKTRGQQVTLSCSPISGHRSVSWYQQTPGQGLQFLFEYFSETQRNKGNFPGRFSGRQFSNSRSEMNVSTLELGDSALYLCASSRGGGETQYFGPGTRLLVL.

This rearrangement joins TRBV7-2 to TRBJ2-2, with 13 bases that match TRBD2. The ends lost 6 bases at V and 6 bases at J; junction bases unmatched: 7. Germline loops: CDR1 SGHTA, CDR2 FQGNSA. CDR3 length equals 16 residues. CDR3 protein: CASREGLAGRPGELFF. The CDR3 DNA reads TGTGCCAGCAGGGAGGGACTAGCGGGAAGACCCGGGGAGCTGTTTTTT.

This chain connects TRBV19 to TRBJ1-5, with 8 positions matching TRBD1. Germline V gene sequence: CDR1 LNHDA, CDR2 SQIVND (reference sequence). This CDR3 spans 13 amino acids. After removal of 4 bases from V and 6 bases from J, the junction contained 2 bases not matched to a gene. In nucleotides, the CDR3 is TGTGCCAGTAGTACCCAGGGGGCTCAGCCCCAGCATTTT. Its translation is CASSTQGAQPQHF.

The chain combines TRBV4-2 with TRBJ1-1; maybe TRBD1 (5 bases). Per the germline V gene, CDR1 is LGHNA and CDR2 is YNFKEQ. Trimming pared 1 base from V and 2 bases from J, leaving 14 bases between. There are 16 residues in the CDR3. In DNA form, the CDR3 reads TGTGCCAGCAGCCAAGCGTCAGGGTTACAAAACACTGAAGCTTTCTTT. It encodes CASSQASGLQNTEAFF.

V gene TRBV5-1 combines with J gene TRBJ2-1, with D unresolved. CDR3 length: 15 amino acids. CDR1 is SGHRS and CDR2 is YFSETQ in the germline V gene. The V gene lost 2 bases and the J gene lost 0 bases, with 9 bases spanning the gap. The CDR3 sequence is CASSLATSSYNEQFF. DNA of the CDR3: TGCGCCAGCAGCTTAGCGACGAGCTCCTACAATGAGCAGTTCTTC.

The rearrangement uses TRBV4-3 and TRBJ1-2; D gene ambiguous. The germline V gene has CDR1 LGHNA and CDR2 YSLEER. V lost 4 bases to trimming and J lost 4 bases, with 13 bases between them. CDR3 length equals 14 residues. CDR3: CASSPGGNSYGYTF. The CDR3, as DNA: TGCGCCAGCAGCCCAGGAGGAAACAGCTATGGCTACACCTTC.

Comment on this clone: Different DNA sequences within this sample yield the same CDR3. This chain links TRBV28 with TRBJ2-7; 8 nucleotides line up with TRBD1. The V gene's germline CDR1 is MDHEN and CDR2 SYDVKM. The CDR3 runs 14 residues. V shed 2 bases and J 7 bases; nucleotides not matched to a gene: 7. The CDR3: CASSLIQGAGEQYF. The CDR3 DNA sequence: TGTGCCAGCAGTTTAATCCAGGGGGCGGGAGAGCAGTACTTC. The full variable domain, completed using reference TRBV28 and TRBJ2-7, is DVKVTQSSRYLVKRTGEKVFLECVQDMDHENMFWYRQDPGLGLRLIYFSYDVKMKEKGDIPEGYSVSREKKERFSLILESASTNQTSMYLCASSLIQGAGEQYFGPGTRLTVT.

The rearrangement links TRBV5-1 to TRBJ2-5; D is undetermined. The DNA end is a closer match to TRBJ2-7, so the J assignment may be wrong. The V gene's germline CDR1 is SGHRS and CDR2 YFSETQ. CDR3 length equals 11 residues. The CDR3 region has the DNA TGCGCCAGCAGCATTGACAACGAGCAGTACTTC. Residues: CASSIDNEQYF.

This rearrangement joins TRBV10-3 to TRBJ2-1, with D maybe TRBD2 (6 bases). The V gene's germline CDR1 is ENHRY and CDR2 SYGVKD. The CDR3 spans 14 residues. The V end was cut by 6 bases, the J end by 4 bases, with 13 bases between. This CDR3 reads CAIRGGGKYNEQFF. The DNA of the CDR3 is TGTGCCATCAGGGGGGGTGGGAAATACAATGAGCAGTTCTTC.

This sequence joins TRBV2 and TRBJ1-5, with 10 bases aligning to TRBD1. V lost 7 bases to trimming and J lost 4 bases; unmatched junction nucleotides: 4. CDR1 and CDR2 (germline): SNHLY, FYNNEI. This CDR3 contains 14 residues. CDR3 bases: TGTGCCAGCACTAGGACAGGGGGAAATCAGCCCCAGCATTTT. It specifies CASTRTGGNQPQHF.

The chain uses TRBV6-6 and TRBJ2-5; TRBD1 is a possible D gene (5 bases). With 4 bases removed from V and 5 bases from J, the gap between germline ends came to 11 bases. The CDR3 length is 13 residues. The germline V gene encodes CDR1 MNHNY and CDR2 SVGAGI (reference sequence). The CDR3 DNA follows: TGTGCCAGCAGTTTAGGGGCATCGGAGACCCAGTACTTC. It translates to CASSLGASETQYF.

The chain joins TRBV5-6 to TRBJ2-1; the D gene is possibly TRBD1 (6 bases). Germline assignment: CDR1 SGHDT and CDR2 YYEEEE. The CDR3 sequence is 15 residues long. Trimming took 4 bases from V and 2 from J, leaving 13 bases between them. CDR3 nucleotides: TGTGCCAGCAGCCGGGCCGGGACAACCTACAATGAGCAGTTCTTC. It yields the protein CASSRAGTTYNEQFF.

The J gene is TRBJ2-3, the V gene TRBV7-9; 8 bases are shared with TRBD1. V trimming: 3 bases; J trimming: 3 bases; junction bases outside the gene matches: 8. The CDR3 is 16 amino acids. Germline V gives CDR1 SEHNR, CDR2 FQNEAQ (reference sequence). As DNA, the CDR3 is TGTGCCAGCAGCTTTAGACAGGGGCCTAGGACAGATACGCAGTATTTT. The encoded protein is CASSFRQGPRTDTQYF.

The chain is built from TRBV19 and TRBJ1-1, with D possibly matching TRBD1 (5 bases). Germline CDR1 reads LNHDA; CDR2 reads SQIVND (reference sequence). This CDR3 is built from 15 residues. V was shortened by 2 bases and J by 3 bases, with 13 bases between the two germline ends. The CDR3 loop reads CASSINQGMDTEAFF. DNA of the CDR3: TGTGCCAGTAGTATAAATCAGGGAATGGACACTGAAGCTTTCTTT.

The chain combines TRBV2 with TRBJ1-4; tentatively, D is TRBD1 (5 bases). This CDR3 has 13 residues. Germline V gene lookup returns CDR1 SNHLY and CDR2 FYNNEI. The V end was cut by 7 bases, the J end by 8 bases, with 14 bases between. The CDR3 region has the DNA TGTGCCAGCAATGGGCAGGGTGCAGAAAAACTGTTTTTT. This gives the protein CASNGQGAEKLFF.

The genes are TRBV29-1 and TRBJ1-1; D unclear. The V gene's germline CDR1 is SQVTM and CDR2 ANQGSEA. Trimming shortened V by 5 bases and J by 3 bases, and 13 bases separated the two germline ends. The CDR3 contains 13 residues. The CDR3 sequence: CSVKNSQDTEAFF. The CDR3 nucleotides are TGCAGCGTTAAAAACTCCCAGGACACTGAAGCTTTCTTT. The full variable domain, with the rest looked up from reference TRBV29-1 and TRBJ1-1, is SAVISQKPSRDICQRGTSLTIQCQVDSQVTMMFWYRQQPGQSLTLIATANQGSEATYESGFVIDKFPISRPNLTFSTLTVSNMSPEDSSIYLCSVKNSQDTEAFFGQGTRLTVV.

The chain carries TRBV6-1 and TRBJ2-1, with D possibly TRBD1 on 6 matching bases. The germline V gene has CDR1 MNHNS and CDR2 SASEGT. CDR3 size: 12 residues. V was cut by 5 bases and J by 13 bases, with 15 bases left in between. CDR3 region: CASSIEQGYQFF. The CDR3 DNA reads TGTGCCAGCAGTATCGAACAGGGTTATCAGTTCTTC.

This chain joins TRBV2 and TRBJ1-3; D gene unclear. V was cut by 0 bases and J by 3 bases, with 9 bases left in between. CDR1 is SNHLY and CDR2 is FYNNEI in the germline V gene. The CDR3 totals 15 residues. CDR3 DNA: TGTGCCAGCAGTGAAGCGCTATCGTATGGAAACACCATATATTTT. Its protein product is CASSEALSYGNTIYF.

As concerns this clone: Within the sample, other DNA sequences also encode this same CDR3. The gene calls are TRBV7-9 and TRBJ2-7; no reliable D call. CDR3 length equals 12 residues. The V and J ends lost 4 bases and 1 base respectively, with 5 bases between them. CDR1 and CDR2 from the germline V gene are SEHNR and FQNEAQ (reference sequence). This CDR3 reads CASSSTSYEQYF. DNA for the CDR3: TGTGCCAGCAGCTCTACTTCCTACGAGCAGTACTTC.

The CDR3 sequence is CASRTGGNEKLFF. The CDR3 DNA reads TGTGCCAGCCGGACAGGGGGAAATGAAAAACTGTTTTTT. The chain joins TRBV19 to TRBJ1-4; 10 bases match TRBD1. Unmatched junction bases numbered 3, after V lost 9 bases and J lost 5 bases. CDR1 and CDR2 from the germline V gene are LNHDA and SQIVND (reference sequence). This CDR3 comprises 13 residues.